The rows below give T cell receptor beta chains drawn from one sample of a study of patients and donors after allogeneic stem cell transplantation. TCRdb re-derived calls from the RT-PCR reads in MiXCR, one entry per CDR3 protein. The repertoire holds roughly 140,000 distinct CDR3 sequences, with about 40% as singletons. The sample comprised blood, either unsorted or a sorted T cell fraction (not recorded which). All receptors derive from a human donor who was either an allogeneic HSCT recipient or a stem cell or donor lymphocyte infusion donor (not recorded which). It is not recorded whose cells these are; they may come from a transplant donor. The CDR3 runs from the conserved cysteine through the conserved F or W. Fields, in order: clone size, D gene, V gene, J gene, CDR3 DNA, CDR3 protein. A D gene is named only where the DNA matches it firmly. The size entry is marked missing in some rows and otherwise reads once, few, many or a size class.

NA,NA,TRBV9,TRBJ1-1,TGTGCCAGCAGCACAGTAGGGGAGCCCGGGGCGAACACTGAAGCTTTCTTT,CASSTVGEPGANTEAFF
few,NA,TRBV12-3/TRBV12-4,TRBJ1-5,TGTGCCAGCAGCGGGGGCAATCAGCCCCAGCATTTT,CASSGGNQPQHF
few,NA,TRBV6-8,TRBJ2-1,TGTGCCAGCAGTGACCTCGGGCTTCCTTGGGAGCAGTTCTTC,CASSDLGLPWEQFF
NA,NA,TRBV12-3/TRBV12-4,TRBJ1-6,TGTGCCAGCAGTTTAATGTGGCGTATTCTCCACTTT,CASSLMWRILHF
NA,NA,TRBV7-2,TRBJ1-2,TGTGCCAGCAGCTTAGCCACAAGAGACGATGGCTACACCTTC,CASSLATRDDGYTF
NA,NA,TRBV2,TRBJ1-1,TGTGCCAGCTTGGGGGTGGCGAACACTGAAGCTTTCTTT,CASLGVANTEAFF
NA,NA,TRBV9,TRBJ2-3,TGTGCCAGCAGCGTAGTTGGGAGCTCTAGCACAGATACGCAGTATTTT,CASSVVGSSSTDTQYF
few,NA,TRBV5-1,TRBJ1-2,TGCGCCAGCAGCTTTATGGCAGGCCCCGCCGACTATGGCTACACCTTC,CASSFMAGPADYGYTF
NA,NA,TRBV10-3,TRBJ1-1,TGTGCCATCAGTGAGAAAGGCATCTTGAACACTGAAGCGGTCTTT,CAISEKGILNTEAVF
few,NA,TRBV29-1,TRBJ1-3,TGCAGCGTTGAGGACGGCGGAAACACCATATATTTT,CSVEDGGNTIYF
NA,TRBD1,TRBV6-5,TRBJ1-1,TGTGCCAGCAGTTACCCGGGACAGGGGACTTTTGAAGCTTTCTTT,CASSYPGQGTFEAFF
NA,NA,TRBV6-5,TRBJ2-5,TGTGCCAGCAGTTACTCTTATAGCCTGGGGGCCCAAGAGACCCAGTACTTC,CASSYSYSLGAQETQYF
NA,TRBD1,TRBV12-3/TRBV12-4,TRBJ1-5,TGTGCCAGCAGTCCCCCGACAGGGACTGCCCAGCCCCAGCATTTT,CASSPPTGTAQPQHF
NA,NA,TRBV12-3/TRBV12-4,TRBJ2-2,TGTGCCAGCAGTTTTTGGGGGAACACCGGGGAGCTGTTTTTT,CASSFWGNTGELFF
NA,NA,TRBV7-9,TRBJ1-2,TGTGCCAGCAGCCCACCCACGGGGTACTATAGCTACACCTTC,CASSPPTGYYSYTF
NA,TRBD1,TRBV27,TRBJ1-2,TGTGCCAGCAGTTTATATCCCGCCGACAGGGGCTATGGCTACACCTTC,CASSLYPADRGYGYTF
NA,NA,TRBV6-2/TRBV6-3,TRBJ2-7,TGTGCCAGCAGCCCCGAGGGCTACGAGCAGTACTTC,CASSPEGYEQYF
NA,TRBD1,TRBV28,TRBJ1-6,TGTGCCAGCAGTCGCACAGGGGTAAGCTCACCCCTCCACTTT,CASSRTGVSSPLHF
NA,TRBD2,TRBV12-3/TRBV12-4,TRBJ2-3,TGTGCCAGCAGTTTAAGGAGCGGGGTCACAGATACGCAGTATTTT,CASSLRSGVTDTQYF
few,TRBD2,TRBV25-1,TRBJ2-3,TGTGCCAGCAGTCGGCGGGGGAGCACAGATACGCAGTATTTT,CASSRRGSTDTQYF
NA,TRBD2,TRBV6-5,TRBJ2-3,TGTGCCAGCAGTTACACGGGCGGGGGGCCGGTAGATACGCAGTATTTT,CASSYTGGGPVDTQYF
few,TRBD1,TRBV7-6,TRBJ2-7,TGTGCCAGCAGCCCGTTACAGGGGATTGGGTACGAGCAGTACTTC,CASSPLQGIGYEQYF
NA,TRBD1,TRBV12-3/TRBV12-4,TRBJ1-1,TGTGCCAGCCTTGACAGGGCTAGAGCTTTCTTT,CASLDRARAFF
few,NA,TRBV27,TRBJ1-2,TGTGCCAGCAGTCCCGGGTTCAACTATGGCTACACCTTC,CASSPGFNYGYTF
NA,NA,TRBV27,TRBJ1-2,TGTGCCAGCAGTCCCTGGGACCGACTAATCCTCGCTAACTATGGCTACACCTTC,CASSPWDRLILANYGYTF
once,NA,TRBV10-3,TRBJ1-2,TGTGCCATCAGTGTACGGAGGGATGGCTACACCTTC,CAISVRRDGYTF
few,NA,TRBV6-5,TRBJ2-5,TGTGCCAGCAGTTATCTTCGGGCCTCGGTAGGAGAGACCCAGTACTTC,CASSYLRASVGETQYF
NA,TRBD1,TRBV9,TRBJ1-2,TGTGCCAGCAGCGCGCGACAGGGGGGATATGGCTACACCTTC,CASSARQGGYGYTF
few,NA,TRBV5-1,TRBJ1-2,TGCGCCAGCAGCTTGGATTGGCGGGGCTACACCTTC,CASSLDWRGYTF
NA,NA,TRBV2,TRBJ1-2,TGTGCCAGCAGAGACGACTGGGGAGGCTACACCTTC,CASRDDWGGYTF
NA,TRBD1,TRBV2,TRBJ1-2,TGTGCCAGCAGTGATCTTCTCCGGGACAGGGGCGACCCTCTCTATGGCTACACCTTC,CASSDLLRDRGDPLYGYTF
once,NA,TRBV4-3,TRBJ1-1,TGCGCCAGCAGCCAAGAGGTAGGGACCCGGGGAACTGAAGCTTTCTTT,CASSQEVGTRGTEAFF
NA,NA,TRBV30,TRBJ1-2,TGTGCCTGGATCCCCCGGGACACCCTCCGAGGTGGCTACACCTTC,CAWIPRDTLRGGYTF
few,NA,TRBV7-9,TRBJ1-6,TGTGCCAGCAGCCAACCCGGGGGACCTTTGAAGTCACCCCTCCACTTT,CASSQPGGPLKSPLHF
few,NA,TRBV29-1,TRBJ1-2,TGCAGCGTTGAGTACAGGGTGGAGTCCTACACCTTC,CSVEYRVESYTF
NA,NA,TRBV9,TRBJ1-4,TGTGCCAGCAGCGTAAAGGGAGATGGAGAACTGTTTTTT,CASSVKGDGELFF
few,NA,TRBV10-3,TRBJ1-6,TGTGCCATCGGGTCGGCGTTGAGATCACCCCTCCACTTT,CAIGSALRSPLHF
many,NA,TRBV6-5,TRBJ1-6,TGTGCCAGCAGTTACTCCCTGGGGCAGTTTGGTTCACCCCTCCACTTT,CASSYSLGQFGSPLHF
NA,TRBD2,TRBV20-1,TRBJ2-7,TGCAGTGCCGGAGGGACTAGCGGCTACGAGCAGTACTTC,CSAGGTSGYEQYF
NA,NA,TRBV12-3/TRBV12-4,TRBJ1-5,TGTGCCAGCAGTTTTGAGTCAGGTCTTAATCAGCCCCAGCATTTT,CASSFESGLNQPQHF
few,NA,TRBV27,TRBJ1-1,TGTGCCAGCAGCCGATTCCCTCCCGGTGAGAACACTGAAGCTTTCTTT,CASSRFPPGENTEAFF
NA,TRBD1,TRBV6-5,TRBJ1-1,TGTGCCAGCAGCCCCCTAGGGGGCTCGGACACTGAAGCTTTCTTT,CASSPLGGSDTEAFF
few,TRBD1,TRBV5-1,TRBJ1-3,TGCGCCAGCCCGGGACCAGGGGGCATTCGAAGAAACACCATATATTTT,CASPGPGGIRRNTIYF
NA,NA,TRBV20-1,TRBJ1-1,TGCAGTGCTAGTATAGGGGCTGAAGCTTTCTTT,CSASIGAEAFF
few,NA,TRBV27,TRBJ1-2,TGTGCCAGCAGTTTTTCCCCCGCGACGAGGGGCTACACCTTC,CASSFSPATRGYTF
NA,TRBD1,TRBV12-3/TRBV12-4,TRBJ1-2,TGTGCCAGCAGTTTATCTGGCAGGGGGTTCCCTAACTATGGCTACACCTTC,CASSLSGRGFPNYGYTF
NA,TRBD2,TRBV27,TRBJ2-1,TGTGCCAGCAGTTTTCCGGGGGGGGTCGATGAGCAGTTCTTC,CASSFPGGVDEQFF
few,NA,TRBV27,TRBJ1-2,TGTGCCAGCAGCGGTATTGAGGATGGCTACACCTTC,CASSGIEDGYTF
NA,NA,TRBV10-3,TRBJ1-5,TGTGCCATCAGTGAGTCAACAGGCGGGCAGCCCCAGCATTTT,CAISESTGGQPQHF
NA,NA,TRBV28,TRBJ2-3,TGTGCCAGCAGTTTAGTCCCTGCCTCACTCACAGATACGCAGTATTTT,CASSLVPASLTDTQYF
NA,TRBD1,TRBV19,TRBJ1-5,TGTGCCAGTAACGACAGGGGCAATCAGCCCCAGCATTTT,CASNDRGNQPQHF
NA,TRBD1,TRBV29-1,TRBJ1-6,TGCAGCGTTAGGGACAGGGAAGATTCACCCCTCCACTTT,CSVRDREDSPLHF
few,NA,TRBV28,TRBJ1-6,TGTGCCAGCACCGGAGCGCCTAAGTCACCCCTCCACTTT,CASTGAPKSPLHF
NA,TRBD2,TRBV12-3/TRBV12-4,TRBJ2-3,TGTGCCAGCACCAAGCGTCCTAGCGGCCCCACAGATACGCAGTATTTT,CASTKRPSGPTDTQYF
NA,NA,TRBV10-3,TRBJ1-1,TGTGCCATCAGTGCCGACAGGTTCACTGAAGCTTTCTTT,CAISADRFTEAFF
NA,NA,TRBV27,TRBJ1-4,TGTGCCAGCAGTTTGGTGGGTGAAAAACTGTTTTTT,CASSLVGEKLFF
NA,TRBD1,TRBV6-1,TRBJ2-7,TGTGCCAGCAGTGAATGGGGACAGGCCTGGGACGAGCAGTACTTC,CASSEWGQAWDEQYF
few,NA,TRBV13,TRBJ1-6,TGTGCCAGCAGCTTAGGGGTTTATTCACCCCTCCACTTT,CASSLGVYSPLHF